Below, one TCR beta chain is given with its context. This clone turned up a few times. No cognate antigen has been identified for it. No much larger clone is present one base from it, and per-base qualities are unavailable. Other DNA sequences in this sample translate to the same CDR3. These data originate in a study of beta chain features in type 1 diabetes (dated by TCRdb to between 2017 and 2018). Notes on the research overall: No differences in mean age, gender distribution, total cell number or subset yield were found between patients and healthy donors. In the study, TCRB repertoires of sorted circulating CD4+ T cell subsets from recently diagnosed type 1 diabetes patients were compared with those of matched healthy donors. A total of 107,917,701 sorted cells were examined across all samples, and RNA yield correlated strongly with the number of cells per subset. Naive and central memory subsets were obtained from all 28 donors, but regulatory and stem cell-like memory subsets were isolated from only 8 patients and roughly 8 healthy donors.

From each donor, a single peripheral blood sample of around 120 mL on average was drawn into heparinised tubes. A BD FACSAria II and a panel including CD45RO, CCR7, CD25, CD127, CD95 and CD27 were used to sort naive, central memory, regulatory and stem cell-like memory CD4+ T cells. Purity was above 95% for every sorted population. PBMCs were separated immediately by Lymphoprep density gradient centrifugation and were stained directly, without being cultured. To minimize batch effects, samples were stained and sorted in pairs, one healthy donor with one patient per experiment. V lost 5 bases and J lost 4 bases, and the count of bases not matched to a germline gene is 7. The cysteine opens and the phenylalanine closes a CDR3 of 15 amino acids. Only the CDR3 portion is preserved as DNA: 45 bases, with reading frame beginning at the first base. From a lookup of the germline V gene, CDR1 and CDR2 are MDHEN and SYDVKM.

The entire isolated RNA was reverse transcribed using the High Capacity cDNA Reverse Transcription Kit, and thus expressed TCRB transcripts were sequenced. Deep immunoSEQ sequencing was performed on naive, central memory and regulatory T cell samples, with an average of roughly 3.3 million total reads per sample. Sorted cells were lysed in RLT buffer, and RNA was extracted using DNase-treated RNeasy Micro or Mini kits according to cell number. To prevent cross-contamination, every cell subset was processed on its own, while patient and healthy donor samples were processed together. The immunoSEQ multiplex PCR was used to amplify TCRB sequences from cDNA, generating 87-bp fragments that spanned the CDR3 region. Sequencing of the amplicons was done on the Illumina HiSeq platform. On the study's bioinformatics: PCR bias was corrected computationally using synthetic template baselines, and reads within Hamming distance 2 were collapsed, with unmergeable singletons discarded. Reads were aligned against IMGT to assign V, D and J genes, CDR3 length and insertions or deletions at six rearrangement sites. Clonotype counts were normalized to sorted cell number within each subset before computing true diversity and Gini coefficients with the tcR R package. The overlap coefficient, calculated on TCRB nucleotide sequences, was used to quantify repertoire sharing. As a proxy for the pre-selection repertoire, out-of-frame TCRB sequences from naive cells were analyzed. TCRdb stores this immuneACCESS table with in-frame sequences only. Part of the clones is absent; in the studies checked, under half of the shortfall reflects unresolved V genes, and no reason is known for the rest. V and J calls plus clone size are reproduced from that table; the DNA served to infer D and trimming. The sample table contains 300,000 or so clones; only one count was recorded for roughly 12% of them. Of the sample, roughly 0.015% is held by the ten largest clones.

Study-level results and caveats: PCR might favor shorter templates, but patient and control samples were amplified and corrected together, so any skew would affect both groups equally. The naive, central memory and regulatory TCRB repertoires appeared to resemble one another more closely among patients than among healthy donors. Because small numbers of individuals were included in the HLA sub-analyses, any influence of HLA type on TCRB rearrangement was left unresolved. Patients with type 1 diabetes made fewer insertions and deleted more nucleotides at VDJ recombination sites, implying thymic rearrangement abnormalities. Sequencing cDNA rather than genomic DNA could over-represent highly expressing activated cells, although activation and CD3 levels did not differ between groups. Type 1 diabetes patients showed a moderate but significant shortening of TCRB CDR3 length in all four CD4+ subsets.

The sample comprised naive CD4+ T cells from blood. Interpreted using the paper, the cell subset or site label stands for: true naive CD4+ T cells. The chain is assembled from TRBV28 and TRBJ2-1, with TRBD1 matching 8 junction bases. The sequence derives from a woman aged 18 to 35 with type 1 diabetes. The CDR3 in this case is CASSPGGASYNEQFF. The DNA reads as follows: TGTGCCAGCAGTCCAGGGGGCGCCTCATACAATGAGCAGTTCTTC.